Only one count was recorded for the clone carrying this T cell receptor beta chain. Its antigen remains unidentified. The data stem from a study of T cells after posttransplantation cyclophosphamide. Study-wide results and limits: Later post-transplant blood repertoires were often dominated by donor CD8+ memory clones. Blood and skin or GI T cell repertoires showed limited TRB overlap. Recipient CMV seropositivity and CMV reactivation strongly tracked TRB clonality.

Produced via immunoSEQ multiplex PCR; TCRdb's table is partial and in-frame only. The data hold 2,000 or so clones, with more than 70% observed a single time. Trimming removed 6 bases from V and 5 bases from J, with 17 bases in between. The CDR3 runs 14 residues. The germline V gene has CDR1 SGHVT and CDR2 SQSDAQ. The material sequenced was CD8+ T cells sorted from bone marrow. The receptor was isolated from a woman between 50 and 59 years old in good health and a related stem cell transplant donor. The gene calls are TRBV7-4 and TRBJ2-7; D is possibly TRBD1 (6 bases). The CDR3 coding sequence is TGTGCCAGCAGACCCGACAGGTTCCTCCACGAGCAGTACTTC. This gives the protein CASRPDRFLHEQYF.